These T cell receptor beta chains were read from a single sample in a study of CD8 T cells in ankylosing spondylitis. TCRdb itself ran the 5' RACE reads through MiXCR, one entry per CDR3 protein. The sample yields around 770,000 distinct CDR3 sequences, 12% seen once. The sample comprised blood, either unsorted or a sorted T cell fraction (not recorded which). These receptors all come from a male donor with ankylosing spondylitis. Both conserved end residues are part of each CDR3.

TRBV28	TRBJ1-1	CASSFQRHMKAFF
TRBV20-1	TRBJ1-5	CSARDFRTGDANQPQHF
TRBV20-1	TRBJ2-1	CSASGTLLYNEQFF
TRBV9	TRBJ1-2	CASSPRPSYGYTF
TRBV4-3	TRBJ2-2	CASSQAYSAGELFF
TRBV7-6	TRBJ2-2	CASSLGLGGELFF
TRBV20-1	TRBJ1-2	CSEGRSNSGGYTF
TRBV29-1	TRBJ2-1	CSVLKALDSPSGF
TRBV5-6	TRBJ2-1	CASSLVRTGGYNEQFF
TRBV11-2	TRBJ2-2	CASSLVTGAAGELFF
TRBV7-6	TRBJ2-3	CASSFAGRGDTQYF
TRBV20-1	TRBJ2-7	CSARDTGTLPYEQYF
TRBV5-1	TRBJ1-2	CASSPTGQNYGYTF
TRBV29-1	TRBJ2-3	CSVGAGTSTDTQYF
TRBV20-1	TRBJ2-5	CSATRGRGTQYF
TRBV4-2	TRBJ2-7	CASSQAFYEQYF
TRBV5-1	TRBJ1-1	CASSSDRAAEAFF
TRBV27	TRBJ1-1	CASRGLPTSTEAFF
TRBV30	TRBJ1-1	CARGRSNTEAFF
TRBV20-1	TRBJ1-6	CSARGPARVYNSPLHF
TRBV20-1	TRBJ1-5	CSAREGLSAQHF
TRBV18	TRBJ2-2	CASSPQTLGELFF
TRBV5-1	TRBJ2-1	CASSLERPSQEQFF
TRBV11-2	TRBJ2-5	CASSSSLSSGRLYF
TRBV27	TRBJ2-1	CASSPLQGAFRGFF